The 21 T cell receptor beta chains listed next were all sequenced from one sample in a study of CXCR3-negative and CXCR3-positive naive CD8 T cells. Study results and limitations: The study found more hydrophobic TRB CDR3s in CXCR3-positive naive cells than in CXCR3-negative naive cells.

UMI-labeled TRB cDNA libraries were prepared by 5' RACE. TCRdb re-called the 5' RACE reads; every CDR3 protein appears as one record, without DNA. The specimen's table records 150,000 to 170,000 distinct CDR3 sequences. Their specific antigens are unknown. The sample comprised naive CXCR3+ CD8+ T cells from blood. Described subset: CD45RO-CCR7+CD27+CD95- naive CD8+ T cells expressing CXCR3 (TNR3+). The origin of the receptors is a human donor in good health. Some clones in this sample may be carry-over from other donors' samples.

The chain links TRBV14 to TRBJ2-3; the TRBD1 assignment by TCRdb is unverifiable without DNA. The CDR3 is made up of 15 amino acids. Germline CDR1 is SGHDN and CDR2 is FVKESK. CDR3 sequence reads: CASSQARGATDTQYF.

The chain carries TRBV2 and TRBJ2-6. CDR3 length equals 18 residues. Germline V lookup: CDR1 SNHLY, CDR2 FYNNEI. The CDR3 loop is CASSVDHGPPSGANVLTF.

The CDR3 spells CASSVGGEQYEQYF. The chain couples TRBV9 to TRBJ2-7; TCRdb outputs TRBD1, but without DNA this stays unchecked. The CDR3 runs 14 residues. CDR1 SGDLS and CDR2 YYNGEE come from the germline V gene.

The CDR3 protein is CASSPGQGWETQYF. The chain has TRBV5-1 and TRBJ2-5; TCRdb designates TRBD1, a call that cannot be tested without DNA. This CDR3 contains 14 residues. Per the germline V gene, CDR1 is SGHRS and CDR2 is YFSETQ.

V gene TRBV13 combines with J gene TRBJ2-7. CDR3 length: 14 residues. The germline V gene has CDR1 PRHDT and CDR2 FYEKMQ (reference sequence). The CDR3 here is CASAQRGNGYEQYF. The full variable domain, its missing parts supplied by reference TRBV13 and TRBJ2-7, is AAGVIQSPRHLIKEKRETATLKCYPIPRHDTVYWYQQGPGQDPQFLISFYEKMQSDKGSIPDRFSAQQFSDYHSELNMSSLELGDSALYFCASAQRGNGYEQYFGPGTRLTVT.

The rearrangement uses TRBV5-1 and TRBJ2-7; with no DNA, the TCRdb D assignment of TRBD1 cannot be verified. Per germline, CDR1 SGHRS and CDR2 YFSETQ. This CDR3 is 17 amino acids long. The CDR3 sequence: CASSPASGGYSSYEQYF. Together with reference TRBV5-1 and TRBJ2-7, the CDR3 gives the full variable domain: KAGVTQTPRYLIKTRGQQVTLSCSPISGHRSVSWYQQTPGQGLQFLFEYFSETQRNKGNFPGRFSGRQFSNSRSEMNVSTLELGDSALYLCASSPASGGYSSYEQYFGPGTRLTVT.

This chain joins TRBV11-2 and TRBJ2-5; lacking DNA, the TRBD1 call made by TCRdb goes unchecked. This CDR3 spans 17 amino acids. Per the germline V gene, CDR1 is SGHAT and CDR2 is FQNNGV. CDR3 residues: CASSLDLPAGRQETQYF.

The V and J genes are TRBV28 and TRBJ2-2; TCRdb gives TRBD2 as the D gene, but with no DNA this cannot be confirmed. CDR3 length equals 15 residues. Germline assignment: CDR1 MDHEN and CDR2 SYDVKM. The CDR3 loop is CASAGGGEITGELFF.

V usage is TRBV29-1 and J usage is TRBJ1-4; TCRdb proposes TRBD1, but this gene call is untestable without DNA. The germline V gene has CDR1 SQVTM and CDR2 ANQGSEA. The CDR3 is 15 amino acids. CDR3 amino acids: CSVCPGRYPGEKLFF.

The chain has TRBV7-9 and TRBJ1-2; the D call of TRBD1 rests on TCRdb alone, since no DNA is present to check it. Per the germline V gene, CDR1 is SEHNR and CDR2 is FQNEAQ (reference sequence). The CDR3 contains 14 residues. The CDR3 spells CASSSSGDSGGYTF.

This chain uses TRBV29-1 with TRBJ2-2. This CDR3 spans 17 amino acids. CDR1 is SQVTM and CDR2 is ANQGSEA in the germline V gene. Here the CDR3 reads CSVERVAGFANTGELFF.

The chain is built from TRBV10-1 and TRBJ2-5. Germline V CDR1 and CDR2: WNHNN, SYGVQD (reference sequence). CDR3 size: 13 residues. The CDR3 spells CASSKDVRMPQYF.

The genes are TRBV5-6 and TRBJ2-1; TCRdb outputs TRBD2, but without DNA this stays unchecked. Germline V gene lookup returns CDR1 SGHDT and CDR2 YYEEEE. The CDR3 runs to 13 residues. The CDR3 is CASSSDRAGEQFF.

The CDR3 reads CASSLGRGGYNEQFF. J is TRBJ2-1 and V is TRBV27; no DNA is available, so the TRBD2 call from TCRdb remains unchecked. The germline CDR1 and CDR2 sequences are MNHEY and SMNVEV (reference sequence). This CDR3 contains 15 residues.

The chain employs TRBV3-1 and TRBJ2-1; checking the TCRdb D call of TRBD2 is not possible without DNA. This CDR3 contains 15 residues. The V gene's germline CDR1 is LGHDT and CDR2 YNNKEL (reference sequence). The CDR3 sequence is CASSQLAGTYNEQFF.

The chain carries TRBV12-3 or TRBV12-4 and TRBJ2-3; the TRBD2 assignment by TCRdb is unverifiable without DNA. This CDR3 is built from 15 residues. The CDR3 region is CASRALERATDTQYF.

The chain uses TRBV6-2 or TRBV6-3 and TRBJ2-7; TCRdb proposes TRBD1, but this gene call is untestable without DNA. CDR1 and CDR2 from the germline V gene are MNHEY and SVGEGT. The length of the CDR3 is 11 residues. The CDR3: CASSSGNEQYF.

The rearrangement uses TRBV15 and TRBJ1-1. This CDR3 is built from 13 residues. CDR1 LNHNV and CDR2 YYDKDF come from the germline V gene (reference sequence). CDR3 sequence: CATSRAGYTEAFF.

The chain carries TRBV29-1 and TRBJ2-2; TCRdb's D call of TRBD1 is untestable without DNA. Germline V CDR1 and CDR2: SQVTM, ANQGSEA. The CDR3 runs to 12 residues. This CDR3 is CSVRVNTGELFF.

The genes are TRBV3-1 and TRBJ1-1; TCRdb's D call of TRBD1 is untestable without DNA. The germline V gene encodes CDR1 LGHDT and CDR2 YNNKEL (reference sequence). The CDR3 totals 11 residues. CDR3: CASSTGFEAFF.

The gene calls are TRBV29-1 and TRBJ1-1; TCRdb gives TRBD1 as the D gene, but with no DNA this cannot be confirmed. CDR1 is SQVTM and CDR2 is ANQGSEA in the germline V gene. CDR3 size: 14 residues. The CDR3 sequence: CSVVSGDMNTEAFF. Drawing the rest from reference TRBV29-1 and TRBJ1-1, the complete variable domain is SAVISQKPSRDICQRGTSLTIQCQVDSQVTMMFWYRQQPGQSLTLIATANQGSEATYESGFVIDKFPISRPNLTFSTLTVSNMSPEDSSIYLCSVVSGDMNTEAFFGQGTRLTVV.